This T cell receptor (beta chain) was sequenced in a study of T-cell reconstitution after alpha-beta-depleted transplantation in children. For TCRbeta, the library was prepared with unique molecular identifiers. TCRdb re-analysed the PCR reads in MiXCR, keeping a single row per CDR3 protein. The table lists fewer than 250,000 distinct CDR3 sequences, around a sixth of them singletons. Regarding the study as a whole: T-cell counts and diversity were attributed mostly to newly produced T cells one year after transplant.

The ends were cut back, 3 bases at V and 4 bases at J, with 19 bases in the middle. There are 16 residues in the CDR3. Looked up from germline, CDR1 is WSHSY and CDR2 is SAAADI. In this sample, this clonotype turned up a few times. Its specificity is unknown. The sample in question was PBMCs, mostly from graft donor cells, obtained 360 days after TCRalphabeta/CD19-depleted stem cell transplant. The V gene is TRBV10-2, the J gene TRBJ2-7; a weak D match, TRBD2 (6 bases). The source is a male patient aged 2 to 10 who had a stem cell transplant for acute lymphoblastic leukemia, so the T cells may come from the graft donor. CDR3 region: CASSDSRAGRRYEQYF. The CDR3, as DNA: TGCGCCAGCAGTGATTCTCGCGCAGGGAGGCGTTACGAGCAGTACTTC.